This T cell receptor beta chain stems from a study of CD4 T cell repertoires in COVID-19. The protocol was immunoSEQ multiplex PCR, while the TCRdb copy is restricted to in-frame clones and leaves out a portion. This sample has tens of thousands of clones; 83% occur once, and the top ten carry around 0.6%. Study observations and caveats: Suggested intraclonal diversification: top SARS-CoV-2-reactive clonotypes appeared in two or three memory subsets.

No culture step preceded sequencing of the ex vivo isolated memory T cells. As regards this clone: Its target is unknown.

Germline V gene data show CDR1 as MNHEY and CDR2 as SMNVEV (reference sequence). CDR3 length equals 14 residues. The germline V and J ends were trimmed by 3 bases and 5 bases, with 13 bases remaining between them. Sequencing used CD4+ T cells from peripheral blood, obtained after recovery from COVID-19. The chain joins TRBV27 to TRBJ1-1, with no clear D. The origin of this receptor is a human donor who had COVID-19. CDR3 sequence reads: CASSLATSETEAFF. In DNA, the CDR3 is TGTGCCAGCAGTTTGGCAACTAGTGAAACTGAAGCTTTCTTT.